A selection of T cell receptor beta chains follows, all from one sample in a study of human T cells and chemical hapten exposure. TCRdb re-derived calls from the RACE reads in MiXCR, one entry per CDR3 protein. This table holds 370,000 or so distinct CDR3 sequences, 4.8% found once. Source: whole blood, taken in connection with sensitization to the hapten diphenylcyclopropenone (DPC). The receptors come from a woman aged 45-60 years with alopecia areata. Some clones in this sample may be carry-over from other donors' samples. CDR3s include the opening cysteine and the closing phenylalanine or tryptophan. D genes are given only for firm matches. Size tells how often a clone was seen (once, few, many) or the class of an expanded clone, and some rows leave it out.

CDR3 protein	CDR3 DNA	D gene	V gene	J gene	clone size
CASSLALRGYEQYF	TGTGCCAGCAGCTTAGCGCTCCGGGGGTACGAGCAGTACTTC	-	TRBV7-2	TRBJ2-7	few
CASSSSRGYEQYF	TGTGCCAGTAGTTCCAGCAGGGGCTACGAGCAGTACTTC	-	TRBV19	TRBJ2-7	many
CASSAETGAEAFF	TGTGCCAGCAGTGCCGAAACAGGGGCGGAAGCTTTCTTT	TRBD1	TRBV12-3/TRBV12-4	TRBJ1-1	-
CASSFRLAEYNEQFF	TGTGCCAGCAGCTTTCGGCTAGCGGAGTACAATGAGCAGTTCTTC	TRBD2	TRBV7-9	TRBJ2-1	many
CATIGTGSHEQYF	TGTGCCACCATCGGGACAGGGTCCCACGAGCAGTACTTC	TRBD1	TRBV6-6	TRBJ2-7	many
CASSPGTSGMMEQFF	TGTGCCAGCAGCCCCGGGACTAGCGGCATGATGGAGCAGTTCTTC	TRBD2	TRBV11-3	TRBJ2-1	few
CASRGGLIGPDTQYF	TGTGCCAGCAGGGGCGGTCTCATCGGACCAGATACGCAGTATTTT	-	TRBV6-5	TRBJ2-3	many
CASSSAGLSDTQYF	TGTGCCAGCAGCTCCGCGGGGTTATCAGATACGCAGTATTTT	-	TRBV5-4	TRBJ2-3	few
CASANMNTEAFF	TGCGCCAGTGCTAACATGAACACTGAAGCTTTCTTT	-	TRBV4-1	TRBJ1-1	few
CASSPGTGLNYGYTF	TGTGCCAGCTCACCTGGGACAGGGTTGAACTATGGCTACACCTTC	TRBD1	TRBV18	TRBJ1-2	many
CSARDLASTGYEQYF	TGCAGTGCTAGAGATTTAGCGTCAACTGGATACGAGCAGTACTTC	-	TRBV20-1	TRBJ2-7	-
CASSHTGPNSPLHF	TGTGCCAGCAGCCATACAGGGCCGAATTCACCCCTCCACTTT	-	TRBV14	TRBJ1-6	many
CASSSDVNYGYTF	TGTGCCAGCAGTTCCGACGTTAACTATGGCTACACCTTC	-	TRBV27	TRBJ1-2	few
CASSVGGDGTEAFF	TGTGCCAGCAGCGTAGGGGGTGATGGCACTGAAGCTTTCTTT	-	TRBV9	TRBJ1-1	many
CSVDGAGGPGNEQFF	TGCAGCGTTGACGGTGCGGGAGGGCCGGGGAATGAGCAGTTCTTC	TRBD2	TRBV29-1	TRBJ2-1	many
CASSFLRTGGLDEQFF	TGCGCCAGCAGCTTCCTTCGGACAGGGGGGTTGGATGAGCAGTTCTTC	TRBD1	TRBV5-1	TRBJ2-1	few
CSTADGGRTEAFF	TGCAGTACCGCCGACGGAGGCCGTACTGAAGCTTTCTTT	-	TRBV20-1	TRBJ1-1	few
CASSWTNTGELFF	TGTGCCAGCAGCTGGACTAACACCGGGGAGCTGTTTTTT	-	TRBV12-3/TRBV12-4	TRBJ2-2	-
CATIPRTGASYEQYF	TGTGCCACCATCCCCCGGACAGGGGCCTCCTACGAGCAGTACTTC	TRBD1	TRBV24-1	TRBJ2-7	-
CASSVASGGSFTGELFF	TGTGCCAGCAGCGTAGCCTCCGGGGGGTCTTTCACCGGGGAGCTGTTTTTT	TRBD2	TRBV9	TRBJ2-2	few
CASSPNGLSPSTDTQYF	TGTGCCAGCTCACCGAACGGACTCAGCCCGAGCACAGATACGCAGTATTTT	-	TRBV18	TRBJ2-3	-
CASSLASGGGMNTEAFF	TGTGCCAGCAGCTTAGCGTCAGGGGGCGGAATGAACACTGAAGCTTTCTTT	TRBD1	TRBV7-9	TRBJ1-1	few
CASSRQEVRAHEQYF	TGTGCCAGCAGCCGCCAAGAGGTACGGGCCCACGAGCAGTACTTC	-	TRBV3-1	TRBJ2-7	many
CASSLAAGLGVEAFF	TGTGCCAGCAGCTTAGCTGCAGGCTTAGGGGTTGAAGCTTTCTTT	-	TRBV7-2	TRBJ1-1	many
CASSPARVGEQYF	TGTGCCAGCAGCCCAGCTCGGGTTGGGGAGCAGTACTTC	-	TRBV7-9	TRBJ2-7	many
CASSTDARNTEAFF	TGTGCCAGCAGCACGGACGCGAGGAACACTGAAGCTTTCTTT	-	TRBV7-2	TRBJ1-1	few
CASSDSAPRRGAGETQYF	TGTGCCAGCAGTGACTCAGCCCCCCGGCGGGGCGCCGGAGAGACCCAGTACTTC	-	TRBV6-4	TRBJ2-5	many
CASSLASGMENYGYTF	TGCGCCAGCAGCTTGGCCTCCGGGATGGAGAACTATGGCTACACCTTC	-	TRBV5-1	TRBJ1-2	many
CAISSRDAMDYGYTF	TGTGCCATCAGCTCCCGGGACGCCATGGACTATGGCTACACCTTC	-	TRBV10-3	TRBJ1-2	many
CSARTLTSGSHEQYF	TGCAGTGCTAGAACCCTAACTAGCGGGAGTCACGAGCAGTACTTC	TRBD2	TRBV20-1	TRBJ2-7	many
CASSRTGSYNSPLHF	TGTGCCAGCAGTCGGACAGGCTCCTATAATTCACCCCTCCACTTT	TRBD1	TRBV3-1	TRBJ1-6	-
CASSTGTHYGYTF	TGTGCCAGCAGCACCGGGACTCACTATGGCTACACCTTC	-	TRBV21-1	TRBJ1-2	many
CASSGTRLKDEKLFF	TGTGCCAGCAGCGGCACCCGGCTTAAGGATGAAAAACTGTTTTTT	-	TRBV5-5	TRBJ1-4	many
CASSGQGGAFDTEAFF	TGTGCCAGCAGTGGACAGGGGGGGGCATTTGACACTGAAGCTTTCTTT	TRBD1	TRBV25-1	TRBJ1-1	many
CSARQSSGNTIYF	TGCAGTGCTAGACAGAGCTCTGGAAACACCATATATTTT	-	TRBV20-1	TRBJ1-3	many
CATSDVPVAGEDQETQYF	TGTGCCACCAGTGATGTGCCCGTAGCGGGAGAGGACCAAGAGACCCAGTACTTC	TRBD2	TRBV24-1	TRBJ2-5	many